The source of this T cell receptor (beta chain) is a study of T cells in Graves' hyperthyroidism and ophthalmopathy. As for the study in general: Prior to any treatment, at the point of initial diagnosis, peripheral blood was collected.

This CDR3 comprises 14 residues. Germline CDR1 reads LGHDT; CDR2 reads YNNKEL (reference sequence). V lost 4 bases and J 8 bases, leaving 15 bases between the germline ends. Amplified regions were TCR beta CDR3 sequences from RNA transcripts. The HTBI primer set served for first-round RT-PCR of the TCR CDR3. TCRdb reprocessed the multiplex PCR reads with MiXCR, giving one entry per CDR3 protein. The sample yields about 130,000 distinct CDR3 sequences, approximately 20% seen once. This clonotype was counted ten times or more. The chain links TRBV3-1 to TRBJ2-1; D remains ambiguous. The TCR comes from a woman aged 50 to 65 with Graves' hyperthyroidism that later progressed to Graves' ophthalmopathy. Sequencing was performed on blood. As DNA, the CDR3 is TGTGCCAGCAGCCGCCAGCACAGTGGGGATGAGCAGTTCTTC. The encoded protein is CASSRQHSGDEQFF.